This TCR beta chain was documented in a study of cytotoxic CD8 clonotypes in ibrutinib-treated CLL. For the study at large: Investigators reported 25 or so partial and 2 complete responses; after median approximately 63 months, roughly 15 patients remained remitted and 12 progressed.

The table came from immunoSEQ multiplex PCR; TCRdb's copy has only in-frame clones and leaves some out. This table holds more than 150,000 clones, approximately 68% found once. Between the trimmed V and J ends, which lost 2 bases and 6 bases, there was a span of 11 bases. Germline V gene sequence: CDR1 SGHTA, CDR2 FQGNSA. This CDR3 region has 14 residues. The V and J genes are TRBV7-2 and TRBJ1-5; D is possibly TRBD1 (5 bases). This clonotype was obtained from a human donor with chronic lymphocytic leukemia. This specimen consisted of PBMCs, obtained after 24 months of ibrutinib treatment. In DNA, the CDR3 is TGTGCCAGCAGCTTATTGGGGGTGGGTCAGCCCCAGCATTTT. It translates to CASSLLGVGQPQHF.